A single sample is the source of the 6 T cell receptor beta chains below, sequenced in a study of T-cell memory formation after mild COVID-19. TCRdb reprocessed the 5' RACE reads via MiXCR and lists one record per CDR3 protein. The sample records under 450,000 distinct CDR3 sequences, approximately 14% being singletons. The sequencing input was PBMCs or a T cell subset sorted from them (not recorded which). The receptors derive from a man aged 18-30 years who had mild COVID-19 (a few samples of this study predate the infection). Cell type and time point are not known.

This clonotype was observed at least ten times. V usage is TRBV4-1 and J usage is TRBJ2-1; D may correspond to TRBD1 or TRBD2 (6 bases each). Trimming pared 5 bases from V and 3 bases from J, leaving 23 bases between. Germline CDR1 and CDR2: MGHRA and YSYEKL. The CDR3 has 18 residues. CDR3 bases: TGCGCCAGCAGCACCCAATTAAGGGGGGAGATTTACTACAATGAGCAGTTCTTC. Protein product: CASSTQLRGEIYYNEQFF.

This clonotype was recorded many times. At one of its ends the junction is not consistent with the germline gene, which may arise from a read error. This chain connects TRBV7-7 to TRBJ2-3; D might be TRBD2 (7 bases). This CDR3 spans 14 amino acids. CDR1 SSHAT and CDR2 FNYEAQ come from the germline V gene (reference sequence). The CDR3 region has the DNA TGTGCTAGCAGCCCTACGGGGGGCCCAGATACGCAGTATTTT. Translation: CASSPTGGPDTQYF.

V gene TRBV5-5 combines with J gene TRBJ1-2, with D maybe TRBD1 (6 bases). This CDR3 has 11 amino acids. Trimming stripped 3 bases from V and 7 bases from J, with 7 bases between. CDR1 is SGHKS, CDR2 YYEKEE, per germline (reference sequence). CDR3 residues: CASSWDIGYTF. The CDR3 bases are TGTGCCAGCAGCTGGGACATTGGCTACACCTTC.

This clonotype has only a few counts. The rearrangement links TRBV9 to TRBJ2-3; a possible D gene is TRBD2 (5 bases). CDR1 is SGDLS, CDR2 YYNGEE, per germline. V was pared by 6 bases and J by 8 bases, with 19 bases between. The CDR3 is 14 amino acids. CDR3 bases: TGTGCCAGCACCGCCCCTACGCCCGCGGGTACGCAGTATTTT. This sequence encodes CASTAPTPAGTQYF.

This sequence joins TRBV24-1 and TRBJ1-1, with D possibly being TRBD1 (5 bases). Trimming stripped 1 base from V and 10 bases from J, with 15 bases between. The germline gives CDR1 KGHDR, CDR2 SFDVKD. The CDR3 runs to 14 residues. CDR3: CATSDFFLRTRAFF. Written as DNA, the CDR3 is TGTGCCACCAGTGATTTCTTCTTGAGGACAAGAGCTTTCTTT.

By share, this clonotype counts as medium-sized. The V call is TRBV4-3, the J call TRBJ2-1; TRBD2 matches 12 bases. V dropped 0 bases and J dropped 4; count of bases not matched to a gene: 1. CDR3 length: 16 amino acids. Germline V gives CDR1 LGHNA, CDR2 YSLEER. This CDR3 reads CASSQETSGGYNEQFF. In DNA form, the CDR3 reads TGCGCCAGCAGCCAAGAAACTAGCGGGGGGTACAATGAGCAGTTCTTC.